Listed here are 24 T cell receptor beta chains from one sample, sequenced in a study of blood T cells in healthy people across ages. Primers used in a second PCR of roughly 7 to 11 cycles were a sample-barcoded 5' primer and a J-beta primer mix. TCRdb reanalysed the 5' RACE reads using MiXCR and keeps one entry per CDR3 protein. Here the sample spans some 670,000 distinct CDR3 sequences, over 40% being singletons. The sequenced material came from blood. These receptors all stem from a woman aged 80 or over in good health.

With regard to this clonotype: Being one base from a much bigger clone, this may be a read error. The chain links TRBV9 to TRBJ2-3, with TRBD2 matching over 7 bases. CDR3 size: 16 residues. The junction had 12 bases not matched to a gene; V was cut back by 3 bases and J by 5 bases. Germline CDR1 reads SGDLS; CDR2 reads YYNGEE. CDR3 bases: TGTGCCAGCAGCGCCCGGGACGGGGGGAGGATAGATACGCAGTATTTT. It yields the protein CASSARDGGRIDTQYF.

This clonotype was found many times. Here the CDR3 DNA reads TGCGCCAGCAGCTCGGGACTCAGCTCCTACGAGCAGTACTTC. This codes for CASSSGLSSYEQYF. The chain links TRBV5-1 to TRBJ2-7, with D tentatively TRBD2 (6 bases). V was pared by 3 bases and J by 0 bases, with 10 bases between. Germline V gene lookup returns CDR1 SGHRS and CDR2 YFSETQ. The CDR3 is made up of 14 amino acids.

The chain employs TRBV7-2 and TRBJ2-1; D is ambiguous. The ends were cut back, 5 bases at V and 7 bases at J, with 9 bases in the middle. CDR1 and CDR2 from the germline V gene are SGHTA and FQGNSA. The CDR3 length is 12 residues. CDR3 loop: CASSPRVNEQFF. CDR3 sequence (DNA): TGTGCCAGCAGCCCCCGGGTTAATGAGCAGTTCTTC.

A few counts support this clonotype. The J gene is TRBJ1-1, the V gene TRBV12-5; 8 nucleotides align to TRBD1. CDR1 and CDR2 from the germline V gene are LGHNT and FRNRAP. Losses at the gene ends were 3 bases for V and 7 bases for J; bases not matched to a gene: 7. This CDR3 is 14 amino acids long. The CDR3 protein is CASGLGQGDSEAFF. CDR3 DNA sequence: TGTGCTAGTGGTTTAGGACAGGGTGATAGTGAAGCTTTCTTT.

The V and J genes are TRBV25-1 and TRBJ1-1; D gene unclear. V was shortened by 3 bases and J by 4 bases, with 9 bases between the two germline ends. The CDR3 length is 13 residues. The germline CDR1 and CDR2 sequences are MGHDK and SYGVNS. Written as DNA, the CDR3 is TGTGCCAGCAGTGATCTCCGATTCACTGAAGCTTTCTTT. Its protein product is CASSDLRFTEAFF.

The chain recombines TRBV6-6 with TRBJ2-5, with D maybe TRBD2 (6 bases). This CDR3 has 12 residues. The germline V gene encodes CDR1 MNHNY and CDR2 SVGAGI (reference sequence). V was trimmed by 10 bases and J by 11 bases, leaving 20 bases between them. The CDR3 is CAIGSTYNEQYF. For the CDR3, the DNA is TGTGCCATCGGGAGTACCTACAATGAGCAGTACTTC.

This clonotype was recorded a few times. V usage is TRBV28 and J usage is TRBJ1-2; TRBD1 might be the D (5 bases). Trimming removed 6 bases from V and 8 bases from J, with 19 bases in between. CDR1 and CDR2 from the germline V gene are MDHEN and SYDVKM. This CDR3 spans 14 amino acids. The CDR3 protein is CASRSAGATGGYTF. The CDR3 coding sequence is TGTGCCAGCAGATCCGCCGGGGCGACGGGGGGCTACACCTTC.

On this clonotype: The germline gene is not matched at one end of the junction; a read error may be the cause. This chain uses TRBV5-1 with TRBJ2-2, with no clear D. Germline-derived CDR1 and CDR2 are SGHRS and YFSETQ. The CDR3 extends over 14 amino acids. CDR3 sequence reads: CAGSSLGSTGELFF. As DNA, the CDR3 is TGCGCCGGCAGCTCGCTAGGATCCACCGGGGAGCTGTTTTTT. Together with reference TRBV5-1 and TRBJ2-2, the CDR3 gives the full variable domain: KAGVTQTPRYLIKTRGQQVTLSCSPISGHRSVSWYQQTPGQGLQFLFEYFSETQRNKGNFPGRFSGRQFSNSRSEMNVSTLELGDSALYLCAGSSLGSTGELFFGEGSRLTVL.

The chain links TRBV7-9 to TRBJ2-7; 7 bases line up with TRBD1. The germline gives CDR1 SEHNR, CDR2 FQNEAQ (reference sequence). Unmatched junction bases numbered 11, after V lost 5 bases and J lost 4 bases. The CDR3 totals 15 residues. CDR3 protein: CASSGSGTDLYEQYF. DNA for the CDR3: TGTGCCAGCAGCGGCTCCGGGACAGACTTATACGAGCAGTACTTC.

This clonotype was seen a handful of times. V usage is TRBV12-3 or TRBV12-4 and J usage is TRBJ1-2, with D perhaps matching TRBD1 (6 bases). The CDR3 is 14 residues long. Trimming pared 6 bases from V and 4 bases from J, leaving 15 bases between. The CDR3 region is CASRSQGGSYGYTF. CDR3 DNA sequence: TGTGCCAGCAGATCACAGGGTGGTAGCTATGGCTACACCTTC.

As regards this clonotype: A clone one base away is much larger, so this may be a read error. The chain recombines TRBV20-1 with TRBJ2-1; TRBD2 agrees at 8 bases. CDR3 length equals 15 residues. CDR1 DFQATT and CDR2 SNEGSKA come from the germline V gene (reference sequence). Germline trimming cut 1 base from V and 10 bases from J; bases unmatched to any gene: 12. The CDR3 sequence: CSARASGGIAYEQFF. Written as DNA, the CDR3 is TGCAGTGCTAGAGCCAGCGGGGGTATAGCCTACGAGCAGTTCTTC.

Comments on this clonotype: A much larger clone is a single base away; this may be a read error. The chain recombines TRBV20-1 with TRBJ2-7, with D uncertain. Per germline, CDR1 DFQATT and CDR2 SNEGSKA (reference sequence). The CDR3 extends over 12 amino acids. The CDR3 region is CCAQATDYEQYF. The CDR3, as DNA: TGCTGTGCTCAGGCTACCGATTACGAGCAGTACTTC.

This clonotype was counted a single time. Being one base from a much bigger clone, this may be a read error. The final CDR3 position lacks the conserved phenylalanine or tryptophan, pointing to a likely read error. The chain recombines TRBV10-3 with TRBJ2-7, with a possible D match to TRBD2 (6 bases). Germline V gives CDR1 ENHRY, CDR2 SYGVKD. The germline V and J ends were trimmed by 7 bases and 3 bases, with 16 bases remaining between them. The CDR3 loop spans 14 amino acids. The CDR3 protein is CAIKGSGDNYEQYL. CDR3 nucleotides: TGTGCCATCAAAGGTTCGGGAGACAACTACGAGCAGTACCTC.

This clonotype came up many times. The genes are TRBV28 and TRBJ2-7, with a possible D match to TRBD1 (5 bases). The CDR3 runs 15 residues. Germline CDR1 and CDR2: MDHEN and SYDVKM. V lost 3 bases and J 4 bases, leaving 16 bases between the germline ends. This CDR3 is CASSFSTRQKYEQYF. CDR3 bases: TGTGCCAGCAGTTTCTCTACCCGACAGAAATACGAGCAGTACTTC.

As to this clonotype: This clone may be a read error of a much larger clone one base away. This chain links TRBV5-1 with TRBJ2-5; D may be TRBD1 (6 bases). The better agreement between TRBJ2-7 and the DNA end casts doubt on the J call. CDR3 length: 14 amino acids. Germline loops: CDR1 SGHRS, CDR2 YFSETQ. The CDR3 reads CASSQPGQSHEQYF. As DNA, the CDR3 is TGCGCCAGCAGCCAACCGGGACAATCCCACGAGCAGTACTTC.

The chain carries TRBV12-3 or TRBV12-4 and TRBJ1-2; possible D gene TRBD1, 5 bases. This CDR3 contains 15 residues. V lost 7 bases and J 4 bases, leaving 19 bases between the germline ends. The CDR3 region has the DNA TGTGCCAGCACCGTCCTCCGGGACGGTCTCTATGGCTACACCTTC. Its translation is CASTVLRDGLYGYTF.

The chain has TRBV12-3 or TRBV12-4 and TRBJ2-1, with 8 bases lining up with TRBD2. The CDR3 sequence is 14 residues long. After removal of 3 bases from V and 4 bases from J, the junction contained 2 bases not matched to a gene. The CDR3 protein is CASSFLAGYNEQFF. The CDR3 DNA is TGTGCCAGCAGTTTCCTAGCGGGTTACAATGAGCAGTTCTTC.

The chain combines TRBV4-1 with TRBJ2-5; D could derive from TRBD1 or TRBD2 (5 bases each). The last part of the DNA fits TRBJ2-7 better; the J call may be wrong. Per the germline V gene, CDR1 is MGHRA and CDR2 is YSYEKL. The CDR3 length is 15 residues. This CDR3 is CASSPSGTVGTEQYF. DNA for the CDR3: TGCGCCAGCAGCCCCTCAGGGACGGTGGGAACCGAGCAGTACTTC.

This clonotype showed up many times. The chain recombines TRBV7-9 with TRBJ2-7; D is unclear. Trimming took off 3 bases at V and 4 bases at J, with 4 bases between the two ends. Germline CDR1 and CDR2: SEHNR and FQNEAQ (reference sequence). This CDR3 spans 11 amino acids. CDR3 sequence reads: CASSFHYEQYF. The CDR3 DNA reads TGTGCCAGCAGCTTTCATTACGAGCAGTACTTC.

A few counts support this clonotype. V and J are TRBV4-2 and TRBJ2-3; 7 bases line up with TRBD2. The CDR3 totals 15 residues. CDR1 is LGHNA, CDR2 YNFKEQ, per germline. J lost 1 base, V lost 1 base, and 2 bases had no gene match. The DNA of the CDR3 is TGTGCCAGCAGCCAAGTAGCGGGCCGCACAGATACGCAGTATTTT. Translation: CASSQVAGRTDTQYF.

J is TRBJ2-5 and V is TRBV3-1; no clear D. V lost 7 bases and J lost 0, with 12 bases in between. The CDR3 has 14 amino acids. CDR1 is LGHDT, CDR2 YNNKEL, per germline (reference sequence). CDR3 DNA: TGTGCCAGCACCACCGGGCCATACCAAGAGACCCAGTACTTC. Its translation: CASTTGPYQETQYF.

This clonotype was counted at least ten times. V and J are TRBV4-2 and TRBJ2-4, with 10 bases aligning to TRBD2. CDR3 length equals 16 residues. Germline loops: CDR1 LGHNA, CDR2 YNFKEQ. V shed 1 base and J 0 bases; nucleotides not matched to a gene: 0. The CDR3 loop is CASSQGLAGAKNIQYF. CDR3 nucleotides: TGTGCCAGCAGCCAAGGACTAGCGGGAGCCAAAAACATTCAGTACTTC.

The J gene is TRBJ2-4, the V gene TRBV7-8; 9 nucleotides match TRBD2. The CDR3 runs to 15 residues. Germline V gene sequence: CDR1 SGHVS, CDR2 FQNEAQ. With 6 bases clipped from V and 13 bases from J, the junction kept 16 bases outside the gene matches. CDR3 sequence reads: CASSSLAGKGNEQYF. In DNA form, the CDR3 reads TGTGCCAGCAGTTCTCTAGCGGGAAAGGGGAATGAGCAGTACTTC.

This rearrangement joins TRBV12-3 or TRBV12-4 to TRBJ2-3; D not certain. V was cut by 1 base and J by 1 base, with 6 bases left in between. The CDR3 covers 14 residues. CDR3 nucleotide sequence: TGTGCCAGCAGTTTAGGGGCGCGCACAGATACGCAGTATTTT. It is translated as CASSLGARTDTQYF.